This is a list of T cell receptor beta chains from one sample in a study of T cells in Graves' hyperthyroidism and ophthalmopathy. Each CDR3 protein gets one entry after TCRdb re-called the multiplex PCR reads with MiXCR. The table shows approximately 430,000 distinct CDR3 sequences, with more than 15% occurring only once. Sequenced: blood. These receptors all stem from a woman aged 18-29 years with Graves' hyperthyroidism. Both conserved end residues are part of each CDR3. The D gene is left open where the match is weak. Some rows have no size entry. The others give once, few or many, or a class for an expanded clone.

CDR3 DNA: TGTGCCAGTAGTAAAGGAGAAGAGACCCAGTACTTC
CDR3 protein: CASSKGEETQYF
D gene: -
clone size: -
J gene: TRBJ2-5
V gene: TRBV19
CDR3 length: 12

CDR3 DNA: TGTGCCACCAGTGATCCTTCGGGACGGCCGAACACTGAAGCTTTCTTT
CDR3 protein: CATSDPSGRPNTEAFF
D gene: -
clone size: -
J gene: TRBJ1-1
V gene: TRBV24-1
CDR3 length: 16

CDR3 DNA: TGCAGCGTCCACCTATCAGGGGCTGGGGCCAACGTCCTGACTTTC
CDR3 protein: CSVHLSGAGANVLTF
D gene: -
clone size: -
J gene: TRBJ2-6
V gene: TRBV29-1
CDR3 length: 15

CDR3 DNA: TGTGCCAGCAGTTTACGGTGGGACAGGGGGCATTTTGACTATGGCTACACCTTC
CDR3 protein: CASSLRWDRGHFDYGYTF
D gene: TRBD1
clone size: few
J gene: TRBJ1-2
V gene: TRBV12-3/TRBV12-4
CDR3 length: 18

CDR3 DNA: TGTGCCAGCAGCCACGGACGGTCGAACACCGGGGAGCTGTTTTTT
CDR3 protein: CASSHGRSNTGELFF
D gene: -
clone size: many
J gene: TRBJ2-2
V gene: TRBV11-3
CDR3 length: 15

CDR3 DNA: TGTGCCAGCAGCTTGGTCGCAGGGGCCCAAGATACGCAGTATTTT
CDR3 protein: CASSLVAGAQDTQYF
D gene: -
clone size: few
J gene: TRBJ2-3
V gene: TRBV5-6
CDR3 length: 15

CDR3 DNA: TGTGCCAGCAGGGACGTACTAGAACCCGGGGAGCTGTTTTTT
CDR3 protein: CASRDVLEPGELFF
D gene: -
clone size: few
J gene: TRBJ2-2
V gene: TRBV6-2/TRBV6-3
CDR3 length: 14

CDR3 DNA: TGTGCCAGCAGCACTGGGACTTTTCAGCCCCAGCATTTT
CDR3 protein: CASSTGTFQPQHF
D gene: -
clone size: -
J gene: TRBJ1-5
V gene: TRBV7-8
CDR3 length: 13

CDR3 DNA: TGTGCCAGCAGCCTCGTATGGGGGGCGGGAGAGACCCAGTACTTC
CDR3 protein: CASSLVWGAGETQYF
D gene: -
clone size: many
J gene: TRBJ2-5
V gene: TRBV11-2
CDR3 length: 15

CDR3 DNA: TGTGCCAGCAGCCCCCAGGGCGGAAGCTCCTACAATGAGCAGTTCTTC
CDR3 protein: CASSPQGGSSYNEQFF
D gene: -
clone size: many
J gene: TRBJ2-1
V gene: TRBV7-9
CDR3 length: 16

CDR3 DNA: TGCAGTGCTAGAGCGGGGTCTGGCTACACCTTC
CDR3 protein: CSARAGSGYTF
D gene: -
clone size: many
J gene: TRBJ1-2
V gene: TRBV20-1
CDR3 length: 11

CDR3 DNA: TGTGCCAGCAGCTACGACAGGGCTGGGACAAAACTGTTTTTT
CDR3 protein: CASSYDRAGTKLFF
D gene: TRBD1
clone size: few
J gene: TRBJ1-4
V gene: TRBV7-9
CDR3 length: 14

CDR3 DNA: TGTGCCAGCAGTCCAAGTTCACAGGGCGGCTATGGCTACACCTTC
CDR3 protein: CASSPSSQGGYGYTF
D gene: -
clone size: many
J gene: TRBJ1-2
V gene: TRBV12-3/TRBV12-4
CDR3 length: 15